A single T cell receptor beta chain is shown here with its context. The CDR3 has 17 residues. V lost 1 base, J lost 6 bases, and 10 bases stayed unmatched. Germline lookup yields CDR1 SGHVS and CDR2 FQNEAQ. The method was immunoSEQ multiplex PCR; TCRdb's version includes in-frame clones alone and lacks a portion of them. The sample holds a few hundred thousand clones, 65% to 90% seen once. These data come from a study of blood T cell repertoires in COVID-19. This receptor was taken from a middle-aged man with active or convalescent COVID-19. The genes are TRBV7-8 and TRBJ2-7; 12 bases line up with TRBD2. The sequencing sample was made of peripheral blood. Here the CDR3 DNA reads TGTGCCAGCAGCTTAGAGGTCCCGGGACTAGCGGGTGGCGAGCAGTACTTC. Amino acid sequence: CASSLEVPGLAGGEQYF.